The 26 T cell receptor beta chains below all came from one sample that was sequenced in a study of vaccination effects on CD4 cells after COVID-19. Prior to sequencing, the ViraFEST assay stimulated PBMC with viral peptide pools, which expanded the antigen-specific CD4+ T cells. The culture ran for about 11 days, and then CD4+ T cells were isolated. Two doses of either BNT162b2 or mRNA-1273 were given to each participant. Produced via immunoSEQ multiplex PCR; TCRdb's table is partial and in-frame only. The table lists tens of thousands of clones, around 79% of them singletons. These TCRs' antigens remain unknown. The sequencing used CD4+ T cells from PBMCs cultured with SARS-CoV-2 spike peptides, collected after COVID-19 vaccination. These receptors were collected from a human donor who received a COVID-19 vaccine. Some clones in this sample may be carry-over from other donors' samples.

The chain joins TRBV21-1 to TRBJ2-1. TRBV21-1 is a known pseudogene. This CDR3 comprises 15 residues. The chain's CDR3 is CASSKDCISYNEQFF. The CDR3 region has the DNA TGTGCCAGCAGCAAAGATTGCATCTCCTACAATGAGCAGTTCTTC.

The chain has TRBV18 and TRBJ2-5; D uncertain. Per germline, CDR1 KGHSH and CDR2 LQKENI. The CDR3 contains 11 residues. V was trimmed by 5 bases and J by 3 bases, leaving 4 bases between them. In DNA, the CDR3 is TGTGCCAGCTCAACGAAAGAGACCCAGTACTTC. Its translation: CASSTKETQYF.

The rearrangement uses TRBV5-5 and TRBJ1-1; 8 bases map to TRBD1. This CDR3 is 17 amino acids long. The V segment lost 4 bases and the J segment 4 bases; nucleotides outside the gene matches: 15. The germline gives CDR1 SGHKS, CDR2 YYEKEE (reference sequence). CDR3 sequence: CASSPGRTGTLSTEAFF. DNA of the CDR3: TGTGCCAGCAGCCCGGGTAGGACAGGGACTCTTTCCACTGAAGCTTTCTTT.

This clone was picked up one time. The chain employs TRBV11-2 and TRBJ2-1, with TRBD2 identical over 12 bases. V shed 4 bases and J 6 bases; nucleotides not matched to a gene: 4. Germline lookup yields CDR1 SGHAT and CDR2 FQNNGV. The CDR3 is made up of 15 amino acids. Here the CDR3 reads CASSSTSGRGNEQFF. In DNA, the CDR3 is TGTGCCAGCAGCTCGACTAGCGGGAGAGGCAATGAGCAGTTCTTC.

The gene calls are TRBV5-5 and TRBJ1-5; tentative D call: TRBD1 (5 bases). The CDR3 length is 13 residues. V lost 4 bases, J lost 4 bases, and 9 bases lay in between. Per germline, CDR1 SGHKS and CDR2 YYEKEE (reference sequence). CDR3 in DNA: TGTGCCAGCAGCGGGCGGGGGAATCAGCCCCAGCATTTT. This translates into CASSGRGNQPQHF.

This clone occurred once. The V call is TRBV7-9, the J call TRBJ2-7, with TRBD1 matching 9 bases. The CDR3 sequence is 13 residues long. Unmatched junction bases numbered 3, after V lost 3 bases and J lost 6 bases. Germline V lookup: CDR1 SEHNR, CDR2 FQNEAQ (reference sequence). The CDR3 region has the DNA TGTGCCAGCAGCTTCCAGACAGGGGGCGAGCAGTACGTC. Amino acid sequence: CASSFQTGGEQYV.

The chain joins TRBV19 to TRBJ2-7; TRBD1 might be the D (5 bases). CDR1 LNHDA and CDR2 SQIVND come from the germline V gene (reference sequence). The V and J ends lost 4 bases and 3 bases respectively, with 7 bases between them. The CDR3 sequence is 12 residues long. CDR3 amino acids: CASSKRGYEQYF. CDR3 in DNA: TGTGCCAGTAGTAAAAGGGGCTACGAGCAGTACTTC.

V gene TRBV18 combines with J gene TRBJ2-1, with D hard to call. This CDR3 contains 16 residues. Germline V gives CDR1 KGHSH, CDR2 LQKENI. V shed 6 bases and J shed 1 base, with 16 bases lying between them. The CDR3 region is CASSPYTTGSYNEQFF. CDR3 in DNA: TGTGCCAGCTCCCCTTACACGACTGGGTCCTACAATGAGCAGTTCTTC.

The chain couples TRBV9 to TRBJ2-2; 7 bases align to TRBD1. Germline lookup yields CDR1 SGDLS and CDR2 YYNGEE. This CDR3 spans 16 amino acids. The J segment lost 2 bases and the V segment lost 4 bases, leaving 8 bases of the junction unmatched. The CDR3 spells CASSLTGTANTGELFF. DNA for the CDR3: TGTGCCAGCAGCTTAACCGGGACAGCCAACACCGGGGAGCTGTTTTTT.

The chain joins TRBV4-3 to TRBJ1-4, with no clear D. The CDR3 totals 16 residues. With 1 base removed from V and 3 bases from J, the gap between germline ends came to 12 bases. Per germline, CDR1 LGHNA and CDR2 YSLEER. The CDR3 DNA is TGCGCCAGCAGCCAAGGTCGCGGACGTTCTAATGAAAAACTGTTTTTT. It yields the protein CASSQGRGRSNEKLFF.

CDR3 loop: CASSLVGPQGTEAFF. CDR3 nucleotides: TGTGCCAGCAGCTTGGTGGGGCCTCAAGGCACTGAAGCTTTCTTT. This chain connects TRBV5-4 to TRBJ1-1; the D gene is possibly TRBD1 (5 bases). Trimming removed 0 bases at V and 4 bases at J, with 13 bases between. Germline CDR1 and CDR2: SGHNT and YYREEE (reference sequence). The CDR3 runs to 15 residues.

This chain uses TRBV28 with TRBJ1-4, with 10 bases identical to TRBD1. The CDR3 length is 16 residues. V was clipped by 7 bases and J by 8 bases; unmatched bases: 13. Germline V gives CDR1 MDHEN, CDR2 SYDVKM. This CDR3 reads CASTTRGDRGGEKLFF. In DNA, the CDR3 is TGTGCCAGCACAACCCGGGGGGACAGGGGAGGAGAAAAACTGTTTTTT.

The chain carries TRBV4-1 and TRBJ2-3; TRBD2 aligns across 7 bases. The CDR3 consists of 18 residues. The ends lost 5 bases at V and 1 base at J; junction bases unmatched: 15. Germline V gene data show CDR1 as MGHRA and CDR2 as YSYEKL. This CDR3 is CASSARRWGGSGTDTQYF. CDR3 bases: TGCGCCAGCAGCGCGAGGCGGTGGGGGGGAAGCGGCACAGATACGCAGTATTTT.

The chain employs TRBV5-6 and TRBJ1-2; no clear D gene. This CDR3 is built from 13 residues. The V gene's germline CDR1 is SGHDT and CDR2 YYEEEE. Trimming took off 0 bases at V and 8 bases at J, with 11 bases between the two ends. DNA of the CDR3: TGTGCCAGCAGCTTGGCCATTGCGGGGGGCTACACCTTC. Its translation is CASSLAIAGGYTF. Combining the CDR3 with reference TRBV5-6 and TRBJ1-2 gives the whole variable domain DAGVTQSPTHLIKTRGQQVTLRCSPKSGHDTVSWYQQALGQGPQFIFQYYEEEERQRGNFPDRFSGHQFPNYSSELNVNALLLGDSALYLCASSLAIAGGYTFGSGTRLTVV.

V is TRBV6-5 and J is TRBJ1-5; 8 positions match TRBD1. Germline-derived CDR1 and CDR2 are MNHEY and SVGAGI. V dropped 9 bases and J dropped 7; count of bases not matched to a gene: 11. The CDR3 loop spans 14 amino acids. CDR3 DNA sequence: TGTGCCAGTGGCTCCACAGGGGGAGGACAGCCCCAGCATTTT. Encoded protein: CASGSTGGGQPQHF.

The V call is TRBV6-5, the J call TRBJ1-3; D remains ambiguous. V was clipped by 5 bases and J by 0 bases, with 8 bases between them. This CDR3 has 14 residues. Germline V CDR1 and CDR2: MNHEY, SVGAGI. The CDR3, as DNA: TGTGCCAGCAGTACTGGTGGCTCTGGAAACACCATATATTTT. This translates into CASSTGGSGNTIYF.

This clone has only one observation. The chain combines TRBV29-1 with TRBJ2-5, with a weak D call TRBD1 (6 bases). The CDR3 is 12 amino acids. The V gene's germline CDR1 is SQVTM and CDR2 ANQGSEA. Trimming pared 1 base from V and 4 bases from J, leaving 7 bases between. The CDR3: CSVEGGRETQYF. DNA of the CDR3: TGCAGCGTTGAAGGGGGGCGAGAGACCCAGTACTTC.

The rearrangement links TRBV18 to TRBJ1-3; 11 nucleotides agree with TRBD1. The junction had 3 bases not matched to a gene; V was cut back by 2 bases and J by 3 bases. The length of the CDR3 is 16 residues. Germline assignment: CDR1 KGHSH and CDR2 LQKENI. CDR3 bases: TGTGCCAGCTCACCAAGGACAGGGGGCAGTGGAAACACCATATATTTT. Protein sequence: CASSPRTGGSGNTIYF.

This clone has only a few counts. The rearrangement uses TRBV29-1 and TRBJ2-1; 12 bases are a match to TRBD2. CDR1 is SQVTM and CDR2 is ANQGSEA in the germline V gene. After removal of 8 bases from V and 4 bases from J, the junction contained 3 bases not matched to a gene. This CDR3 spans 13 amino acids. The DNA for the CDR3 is TGCAGCTCTAGCGGGGGGGCATACAATGAGCAGTTCTTC. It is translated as CSSSGGAYNEQFF.

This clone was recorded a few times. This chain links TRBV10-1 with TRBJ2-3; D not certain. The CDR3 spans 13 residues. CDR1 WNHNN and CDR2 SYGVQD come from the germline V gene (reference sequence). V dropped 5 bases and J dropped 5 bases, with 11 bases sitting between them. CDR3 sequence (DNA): TGCGCCAGCAGTATAACTCTGGGAGATACGCAGTATTTT. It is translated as CASSITLGDTQYF.

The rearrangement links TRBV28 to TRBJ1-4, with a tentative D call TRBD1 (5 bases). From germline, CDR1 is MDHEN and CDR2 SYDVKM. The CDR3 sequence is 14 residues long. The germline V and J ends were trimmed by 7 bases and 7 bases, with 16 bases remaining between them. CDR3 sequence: CASTLPRGGEKLFF. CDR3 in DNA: TGTGCCAGCACCCTGCCCCGGGGGGGTGAAAAACTGTTTTTT.

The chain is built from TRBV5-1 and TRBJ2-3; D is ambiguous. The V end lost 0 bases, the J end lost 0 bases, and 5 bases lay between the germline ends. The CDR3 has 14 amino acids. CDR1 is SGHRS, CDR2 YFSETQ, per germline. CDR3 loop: CASSLVLSTDTQYF. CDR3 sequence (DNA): TGCGCCAGCAGCTTGGTGCTGAGCACAGATACGCAGTATTTT. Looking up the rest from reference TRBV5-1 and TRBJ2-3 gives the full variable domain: KAGVTQTPRYLIKTRGQQVTLSCSPISGHRSVSWYQQTPGQGLQFLFEYFSETQRNKGNFPGRFSGRQFSNSRSEMNVSTLELGDSALYLCASSLVLSTDTQYFGPGTRLTVL.

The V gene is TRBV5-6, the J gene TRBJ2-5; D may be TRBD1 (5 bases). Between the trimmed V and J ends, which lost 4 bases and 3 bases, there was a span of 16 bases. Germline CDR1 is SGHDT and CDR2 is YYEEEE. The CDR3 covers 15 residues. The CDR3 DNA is TGTGCCAGCAGCCCCACTTGGCAGACAGAAGAGACCCAGTACTTC. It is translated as CASSPTWQTEETQYF. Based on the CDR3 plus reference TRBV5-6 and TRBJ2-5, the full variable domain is DAGVTQSPTHLIKTRGQQVTLRCSPKSGHDTVSWYQQALGQGPQFIFQYYEEEERQRGNFPDRFSGHQFPNYSSELNVNALLLGDSALYLCASSPTWQTEETQYFGPGTRLLVL.

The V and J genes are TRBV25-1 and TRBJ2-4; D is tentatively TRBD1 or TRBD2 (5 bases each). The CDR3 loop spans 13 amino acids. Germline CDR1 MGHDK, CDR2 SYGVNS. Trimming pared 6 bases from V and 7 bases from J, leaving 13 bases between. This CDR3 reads CASSRGWGNIQYF. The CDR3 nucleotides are TGTGCCAGCAGCCGAGGGTGGGGGAACATTCAGTACTTC.

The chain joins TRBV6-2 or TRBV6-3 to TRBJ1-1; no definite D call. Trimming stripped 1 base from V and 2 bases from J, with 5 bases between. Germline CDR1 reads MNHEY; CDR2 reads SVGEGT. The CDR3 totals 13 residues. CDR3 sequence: CASSYLPNTEAFF. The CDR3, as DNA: TGTGCCAGCAGTTACTTGCCTAACACTGAAGCTTTCTTT.

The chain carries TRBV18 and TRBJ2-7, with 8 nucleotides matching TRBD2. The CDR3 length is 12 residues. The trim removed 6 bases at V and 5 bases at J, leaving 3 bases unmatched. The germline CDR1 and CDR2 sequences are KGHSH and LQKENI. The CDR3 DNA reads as TGTGCCAGCTCCCCGGGGGGGAACGAGCAGTACGTC. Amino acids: CASSPGGNEQYV.